This is a list of T cell receptor beta chains from one sample in a study of Ad26.COV2.S vaccination and SARS-CoV-2 variants. This table comes from immunoSEQ multiplex PCR, and its TCRdb copy is limited to in-frame clones, with some not included. The sample has some 250,000 clones; 70% to 90% are singletons. Source: peripheral blood, taken in a trial of Ad26.COV2.S vaccine versus placebo. These receptors came from a person aged 18 to 59 who received the Ad26.COV2.S COVID-19 vaccine or a placebo. Each CDR3 is given with its conserved first and last residue. A D gene is named only where the DNA matches it firmly. A clone size is listed for some rows: how often the clone was seen (once, few, many), or a class if it is expanded.

NA	TRBV5-4	NA	TRBJ1-6	TGTGCCAGCACCACTCGGGCGGAGGATTCACCCCTCCACTTT	CASTTRAEDSPLHF
NA	TRBV7-8	NA	TRBJ2-5	TGTGCCAGCAGCTTAATGAGGGACCCCGGGCAGACCCAGTACTTC	CASSLMRDPGQTQYF
NA	TRBV6-5	NA	TRBJ1-1	TGTGCCAGCAGTTACCTTCGGGGAGGGAGGGCTGAAGCTTTCTTT	CASSYLRGGRAEAFF
NA	TRBV5-1	NA	TRBJ1-1	TGCGCCAGCAGCTTGGACGCAGTCCGTACTGAAGCTTTCTTT	CASSLDAVRTEAFF
NA	TRBV4-1	TRBD1	TRBJ2-2	TGCGCCAGCAGAAGGCAGGGGGCGAACACCGGGGAGCTGTTTTTT	CASRRQGANTGELFF
NA	TRBV28	TRBD1	TRBJ2-4	TGTGCCAGCAGTCCCCGGACAGGGAGTAGGCCCAAAAACATTCAGTACTTC	CASSPRTGSRPKNIQYF
NA	TRBV5-6	NA	TRBJ1-1	TGTGCCAGCAGCGTCGACATGGTGGGCGAAGCTTTCTTT	CASSVDMVGEAFF
once	TRBV7-6	NA	TRBJ1-2	TGTGCCAGCAGCCCTGCGGGTGGGTATGGCTACACCTTC	CASSPAGGYGYTF
NA	TRBV6-4	TRBD2	TRBJ2-1	TGTGCCAGCAGTCCCACTTTCGGAACGAGGGAGGGCCTCAATGAACAGTTCTTC	CASSPTFGTREGLNEQFF
few	TRBV7-2	NA	TRBJ2-1	TGTGCCAGCAGCTTACGACCAGGGGTTTTTTTTGAGCAGTTCTTC	CASSLRPGVFFEQFF
NA	TRBV6-2/TRBV6-3	NA	TRBJ1-3	TGTGCCAGCAGTTACTCGAGGAGCTCTGGAAACACCATATATTTT	CASSYSRSSGNTIYF
NA	TRBV2	TRBD2	TRBJ2-1	TGTGCCAGCAGTGGGTCTAGCGGGAGGGCCGTCAATGAGCAGTTCTTC	CASSGSSGRAVNEQFF
NA	TRBV19	TRBD2	TRBJ2-3	TGTGCCAGTAAGAGCAGCGGGAGATCGCCAGATACGCAGTATTTT	CASKSSGRSPDTQYF
NA	TRBV2	NA	TRBJ1-3	TGTGCCAGCAGTGAAGGTCGAGGGCCAGGTGGCACCATATATTTT	CASSEGRGPGGTIYF
NA	TRBV15	NA	TRBJ1-1	TGTGCCACCACCGAAGGGAGAGCGAGGAACACTGAAGCTTTCTTT	CATTEGRARNTEAFF
NA	TRBV29-1	TRBD1	TRBJ1-2	TGCAGCGTGGGACAGGGAAATGGCTACACCTTC	CSVGQGNGYTF
NA	TRBV11-1	NA	TRBJ1-1	TGTGCCAGCAGCCCCCTGGGCGGGACGGGGAACACTGAAGCTTTCTTT	CASSPLGGTGNTEAFF
few	TRBV30	NA	TRBJ2-7	TGTGCCTGGAAGGTGGGAGTTTCCTACGAGCAGTACTTC	CAWKVGVSYEQYF
once	TRBV2	NA	TRBJ1-5	TGTGCCAGCAGTGGAGAGGACAGTTGGGGTCAGCCCCAGCATTTT	CASSGEDSWGQPQHF
NA	TRBV28	NA	TRBJ1-5	TGTGCCTCCTCACAGGGAAGCAATCAGCCCCAGCATTTT	CASSQGSNQPQHF
NA	TRBV28	NA	TRBJ1-5	TGTGCCAGCAAAGGAGGTTTTAGCAATCAGCCCCAGCATTTT	CASKGGFSNQPQHF
NA	TRBV21-1	NA	TRBJ2-7	TGTGCCAGCAGCAAAGGAGGGGGGACAGATTCTTCCTACGAGCAGTACTTC	CASSKGGGTDSSYEQYF
once	TRBV10-3	TRBD1	TRBJ1-2	TGTGCCATCAGAGAGGGACAGGGTGATGGCTACACCTTC	CAIREGQGDGYTF
NA	TRBV18	TRBD1	TRBJ2-7	TGTGCCAGCTCACCTCCGGGACAGCGAGTTTACGAGCAGTACTTC	CASSPPGQRVYEQYF
NA	TRBV28	TRBD1	TRBJ1-1	TGTGCCAGCACCTTCGCGGACAGGCGGGCCACTGAAGCTTTCTTT	CASTFADRRATEAFF
once	TRBV19	TRBD2	TRBJ2-7	TGTGCCAGTAGTATAGGCGGGGGACCCTACGAGCAGTACTTC	CASSIGGGPYEQYF
NA	TRBV29-1	NA	TRBJ1-1	TGCAGCGTCGTGGGGGAGGGGAGACAGAACACTGAAGCTTTCTTT	CSVVGEGRQNTEAFF
NA	TRBV19	TRBD1	TRBJ1-1	TGTGCCAGTAGTCAATTGGGACAGCCGAACACTGAAGCTTTCTTT	CASSQLGQPNTEAFF
NA	TRBV6-6	NA	TRBJ1-1	TGTGCCAGCAGTTACGGCTTAGGCACTGAAGCTTTCTTT	CASSYGLGTEAFF
NA	TRBV10-3	TRBD2	TRBJ2-3	TGTGCCACCCTAGACGGGGGGTATAGCAATCAGCCCCAGTATTTT	CATLDGGYSNQPQYF
NA	TRBV5-6	NA	TRBJ2-1	TGTGCCAGCACCGAGCCGGGCTTATCAAGGGGTGAGCAGTTCTTC	CASTEPGLSRGEQFF
NA	TRBV19	NA	TRBJ1-2	TGTGCTTCACGCGGGAAGGGAGCTAACTATGGCTACACCTTC	CASRGKGANYGYTF
NA	TRBV25-1	TRBD2	TRBJ2-5	TGTGCCAGCAGTGAATACCGTGGGGGGGTGGAGACCCAGTACTTC	CASSEYRGGVETQYF
NA	TRBV7-9	TRBD1	TRBJ1-4	TGTGCCAGCAGCAAAGCGGTTCACAGGGGTAGAAATGAAAAACTGTTTTTT	CASSKAVHRGRNEKLFF
NA	TRBV19	NA	TRBJ2-2	TGTGCCAGTAGTATAGATCGACGGGACACCGGGGAGCTGTTTTTT	CASSIDRRDTGELFF
NA	TRBV5-1	TRBD2	TRBJ2-5	TGCGCCAGCAGCTTACTAGCGGGGGAACAAGAGACCCAGTACTTC	CASSLLAGEQETQYF
NA	TRBV30	NA	TRBJ1-3	TGTGCCTGGGACCTTTCGACTTTTGGAAACACCATATATTTT	CAWDLSTFGNTIYF
NA	TRBV3-1/TRBV3-2	NA	TRBJ1-6	TGTGCCAGCAGCCAAGGCCCCGGCGGAGGGAGTTCACCCCTCCACTTT	CASSQGPGGGSSPLHF
NA	TRBV5-4	NA	TRBJ1-5	TGTGCCAGCAGCATACAGGGTTTCGGCAATCAGCCCCAGCATTTT	CASSIQGFGNQPQHF